What follows are 27 T cell receptor beta chains derived from one specimen sequenced in a study of blood T cell repertoires in COVID-19. The data were produced by immunoSEQ multiplex PCR, yet TCRdb's version contains in-frame clones alone and is incomplete. This sample has fewer than 150,000 clones, with about 87% found just once. Sequences were obtained from peripheral blood. The source is a woman between 35 and 50 years old with acute or convalescent COVID-19.

V usage is TRBV2 and J usage is TRBJ1-5; D gene ambiguous. V lost 2 bases, J lost 2 bases, and 10 bases lay in between. The CDR3 is made up of 15 amino acids. The germline CDR1 and CDR2 sequences are SNHLY and FYNNEI. CDR3 residues: CASSELQQGNQPQHF. The CDR3 DNA follows: TGTGCCAGCAGTGAACTACAGCAGGGCAATCAGCCCCAGCATTTT.

The chain carries TRBV12-1 and TRBJ1-5; whether TRBD1, the table's D call, matches the DNA was not checked. TRBV12-1 is a recognized pseudogene. The length of the CDR3 is 16 residues. The CDR3 nucleotides are TGTGCCAGCTCAGCTTATTGGACAGGAGGGGATCAGCCCCAGCATTTT. Its protein is CASSAYWTGGDQPQHF.

The gene calls are TRBV19 and TRBJ1-3; 7 bases fit TRBD1. Germline lookup yields CDR1 LNHDA and CDR2 SQIVND (reference sequence). CDR3 length: 15 residues. V shed 5 bases and J 4 bases; nucleotides not matched to a gene: 8. The CDR3 DNA sequence: TGTGCCAGTAGTGCGGACAGGCTGGGAGGAAACACCATATATTTT. Translating it yields CASSADRLGGNTIYF.

The chain is built from TRBV4-3 and TRBJ1-6; 7 nucleotides align to TRBD1. Germline V gene sequence: CDR1 LGHNA, CDR2 YSLEER. The CDR3 runs 18 residues. V shed 0 bases and J 10 bases; nucleotides not matched to a gene: 15. CDR3 DNA sequence: TGCGCCAGCAGCCAAGATCATAGGGGGTCCGCAGGGGGATCACCCCTCCACTTT. This codes for CASSQDHRGSAGGSPLHF.

The chain combines TRBV7-6 with TRBJ1-1; no definite D call. The CDR3 covers 15 residues. Per the germline V gene, CDR1 is SGHVS and CDR2 is FNYEAQ. The ends were cut back, 1 base at V and 0 bases at J, with 9 bases in the middle. The CDR3 nucleotides are TGTGCCAGCAGCTTAGGTGCGTCCATGAACACTGAAGCTTTCTTT. It encodes CASSLGASMNTEAFF.

As DNA, the CDR3 is TGTGCCAGCAGCTTGGAACAGGCTCCTGGCTACACCTTC. Residues: CASSLEQAPGYTF. V usage is TRBV5-6 and J usage is TRBJ1-2, with TRBD1 as a possible D gene (5 bases). CDR3 length equals 13 residues. V was pared by 0 bases and J by 7 bases, with 10 bases between. Germline CDR1 is SGHDT and CDR2 is YYEEEE.

This clone was counted once. The chain couples TRBV19 to TRBJ1-2; no firm D call. Germline assignment: CDR1 LNHDA and CDR2 SQIVND (reference sequence). The CDR3 totals 14 residues. V lost 3 bases and J lost 2, with 10 bases in between. The CDR3 sequence: CASSIRESNYGYTF. The CDR3 DNA follows: TGTGCCAGTAGTATCCGGGAATCGAACTATGGCTACACCTTC.

The gene calls are TRBV11-2 and TRBJ1-2; D may be TRBD1 (5 bases). CDR1 and CDR2 from the germline V gene are SGHAT and FQNNGV. The CDR3 contains 18 residues. Trimming removed 0 bases from V and 5 bases from J, with 22 bases in between. The CDR3 nucleotides read TGTGCCAGCAGCTTAGAGCCGTTCGGGGGAAGGGGTGGATATGGCTACACCTTC. As protein: CASSLEPFGGRGGYGYTF.

This chain connects TRBV5-4 to TRBJ2-3; 7 nucleotides match TRBD1. The CDR3 spans 13 residues. Trimming took 10 bases from V and 0 from J; bases not matched to a gene: 5. Germline V CDR1 and CDR2: SGHNT, YYREEE (reference sequence). The CDR3 DNA follows: TGTGCCGGCCAGACAGGGAGCACAGATACGCAGTATTTT. Translation: CAGQTGSTDTQYF.

This chain connects TRBV7-9 to TRBJ1-6; 7 bases are shared with TRBD1. CDR1 and CDR2 (germline): SEHNR, FQNEAQ (reference sequence). The CDR3 has 15 amino acids. Trimming cost V 2 bases and J 10 bases; bases outside gene matches: 8. CDR3 DNA: TGTGCCAGCAGCTTATATCGACAGGGCGAATCACCCCTCCACTTT. This codes for CASSLYRQGESPLHF.

The chain employs TRBV7-2 and TRBJ1-2, with 9 bases lining up with TRBD1. CDR1 and CDR2 from the germline V gene are SGHTA and FQGNSA. Trimming at V came to 5 bases and at J to 8 bases, leaving 12 bases not matched to a gene. CDR3 length equals 15 residues. The CDR3 is CASSESPDRGRGYTF. CDR3 bases: TGTGCCAGCAGCGAATCCCCGGACAGGGGTCGGGGCTACACCTTC. Variable domain in full (rest from reference TRBV7-2 and TRBJ1-2): GAGVSQSPSNKVTEKGKDVELRCDPISGHTALYWYRQSLGQGLEFLIYFQGNSAPDKSGLPSDRFSAERTGGSVSTLTIQRTQQEDSAVYLCASSESPDRGRGYTFGSGTRLTVV.

The CDR3 DNA reads TGTGCCAGCAGCTTTTCGGGTGACACTGAAGCTTTCTTT. It specifies CASSFSGDTEAFF. This chain uses TRBV7-2 with TRBJ1-1; the D is unclear. Germline lookup yields CDR1 SGHTA and CDR2 FQGNSA. The V gene lost 3 bases and the J gene lost 3 bases, with 8 bases spanning the gap. The CDR3 spans 13 residues.

J is TRBJ1-2 and V is TRBV19; TRBD1 matches 7 bases. This CDR3 comprises 14 residues. The germline gives CDR1 LNHDA, CDR2 SQIVND (reference sequence). J was trimmed by 5 bases and V by 7 bases; bases with no gene match: 10. The DNA for the CDR3 is TGTGCCAGTACACGGGACAGTACCATTTATGGCTACACCTTC. Protein: CASTRDSTIYGYTF.

Details on this clone: The same CDR3 arises from other DNA sequences in this sample as well. The chain joins TRBV2 to TRBJ2-1; no definite D call. Germline V gives CDR1 SNHLY, CDR2 FYNNEI. V was trimmed by 7 bases and J by 0 bases, leaving 7 bases between them. The CDR3 is 13 residues long. As DNA, the CDR3 is TGTGCCAGCACCCCTAGCTCCTACAATGAGCAGTTCTTC. It specifies CASTPSSYNEQFF. Full variable domain (outside the CDR3, taken from reference TRBV2 and TRBJ2-1): EPEVTQTPSHQVTQMGQEVILRCVPISNHLYFYWYRQILGQKVEFLVSFYNNEISEKSEIFDDQFSVERPDGSNFTLKIRSTKLEDSAMYFCASTPSSYNEQFFGPGTRLTVL.

The chain uses TRBV7-2 and TRBJ1-2; D gene ambiguous. Germline assignment: CDR1 SGHTA and CDR2 FQGNSA. V was clipped by 1 base and J by 2 bases, with 8 bases between them. This CDR3 has 14 residues. The DNA for the CDR3 is TGTGCCAGCAGCTTAGGCCCGGGAAACTATGGCTACACCTTC. Translating it yields CASSLGPGNYGYTF.

The chain recombines TRBV19 with TRBJ1-5, with 7 positions matching TRBD1. The V gene's germline CDR1 is LNHDA and CDR2 SQIVND (reference sequence). CDR3 length: 15 amino acids. The ends lost 11 bases at V and 2 bases at J; junction bases unmatched: 12. The CDR3 reads CAARDSAPGNQPQHF. In nucleotides, the CDR3 is TGTGCCGCCAGGGACAGCGCACCGGGCAATCAGCCCCAGCATTTT.

The chain couples TRBV4-2 to TRBJ2-2; the match to TRBD2 covers 7 bases. In germline, CDR1 is LGHNA, CDR2 YNFKEQ. The CDR3 length is 18 residues. Trimming cost V 1 base and J 0 bases; bases outside gene matches: 8. The CDR3 reads CASSQAMRRGSNTGELFF. CDR3 coding DNA: TGTGCCAGCAGCCAAGCCATGAGGCGGGGGTCGAACACCGGGGAGCTGTTTTTT.

The V and J genes are TRBV6-5 and TRBJ1-1; TRBD1 might be the D (6 bases). Germline V gene lookup returns CDR1 MNHEY and CDR2 SVGAGI. V was trimmed by 2 bases and J by 11 bases, leaving 18 bases between them. CDR3 size: 14 residues. DNA for the CDR3: TGTGCCAGCAGTTACCCAGAACAGGGAGAGAGGGCTTTCTTT. This encodes CASSYPEQGERAFF.

The rearrangement links TRBV27 to TRBJ2-7, with TRBD2 matching over 9 bases. Germline CDR1 reads MNHEY; CDR2 reads SMNVEV (reference sequence). Trimming at V came to 6 bases and at J to 6 bases, leaving 9 bases not matched to a gene. CDR3 length equals 14 residues. The CDR3 sequence is CASSTGLAPSEQYF. Written as DNA, the CDR3 is TGTGCCAGCAGCACGGGACTAGCCCCCAGCGAGCAGTACTTC.

The genes are TRBV5-6 and TRBJ1-1; D might be TRBD1 (5 bases). Germline V gene data show CDR1 as SGHDT and CDR2 as YYEEEE. The CDR3 consists of 14 residues. Between the trimmed V and J ends, which lost 3 bases and 1 base, there was a span of 10 bases. CDR3 region: CASSSQGQNTEAFF. CDR3 in DNA: TGTGCCAGCAGCTCTCAGGGTCAGAACACTGAAGCTTTCTTT.

V is TRBV2 and J is TRBJ1-4; D perhaps matches TRBD1 (6 bases). The V end was cut by 8 bases, the J end by 7 bases, with 20 bases between. The V gene's germline CDR1 is SNHLY and CDR2 FYNNEI. The length of the CDR3 is 15 residues. The CDR3 nucleotides read TGTGCCAGCCAGCACTGGGGGGGCGCAGCTGAAAAACTGTTTTTT. This encodes CASQHWGGAAEKLFF.

V is TRBV4-3 and J is TRBJ1-2; no firm D call. Between the trimmed V and J ends, which lost 0 bases and 2 bases, there was a span of 7 bases. CDR1 is LGHNA, CDR2 YSLEER, per germline. The CDR3 consists of 14 residues. Here the CDR3 reads CASSQDLLNYGYTF. Written as DNA, the CDR3 is TGCGCCAGCAGCCAAGATCTCCTCAACTATGGCTACACCTTC.

The rearrangement uses TRBV28 and TRBJ1-5; the D is unclear. V lost 2 bases, J lost 4 bases, and 6 bases lay in between. Germline V gives CDR1 MDHEN, CDR2 SYDVKM. This CDR3 region has 13 residues. The CDR3 loop reads CASSLVANQPQHF. The CDR3 DNA sequence: TGTGCCAGCAGTTTAGTGGCTAATCAGCCCCAGCATTTT. Full variable domain (rest looked up from reference TRBV28 and TRBJ1-5): DVKVTQSSRYLVKRTGEKVFLECVQDMDHENMFWYRQDPGLGLRLIYFSYDVKMKEKGDIPEGYSVSREKKERFSLILESASTNQTSMYLCASSLVANQPQHFGDGTRLSIL.

The chain carries TRBV18 and TRBJ2-3; D gene ambiguous. This CDR3 contains 13 residues. CDR1 KGHSH and CDR2 LQKENI come from the germline V gene. V was clipped by 2 bases and J by 4 bases, with 7 bases between them. The CDR3 bases are TGTGCCAGCTCACCAGCGGCCGCAGATACGCAGTATTTT. Translating gives CASSPAAADTQYF.

The chain employs TRBV27 and TRBJ1-5; 8 bases line up with TRBD1. V trimming: 10 bases; J trimming: 0 bases; junction bases outside the gene matches: 14. The germline CDR1 and CDR2 sequences are MNHEY and SMNVEV (reference sequence). The CDR3 is 17 residues long. The CDR3 here is CATRGGTGKYSNQPQHF. The CDR3 DNA sequence: TGTGCCACGCGAGGGGGGACAGGAAAATATAGCAATCAGCCCCAGCATTTT.

This chain links TRBV27 with TRBJ2-3; 10 nucleotides line up with TRBD2. Trimming took 3 bases from V and 4 from J; bases not matched to a gene: 4. Per germline, CDR1 MNHEY and CDR2 SMNVEV (reference sequence). This CDR3 has 15 residues. The CDR3 nucleotides are TGTGCCAGCAGTTTTCGGGGACTAGCGCCAGATACGCAGTATTTT. As protein: CASSFRGLAPDTQYF.

The rearrangement uses TRBV5-1 and TRBJ2-7; D is unclear. The germline V gene has CDR1 SGHRS and CDR2 YFSETQ. V was clipped by 0 bases and J by 0 bases, with 13 bases between them. The CDR3 length is 16 residues. The CDR3 region is CASSLAAAGSSYEQYF. The CDR3, as DNA: TGCGCCAGCAGCTTGGCCGCGGCTGGAAGCTCCTACGAGCAGTACTTC.